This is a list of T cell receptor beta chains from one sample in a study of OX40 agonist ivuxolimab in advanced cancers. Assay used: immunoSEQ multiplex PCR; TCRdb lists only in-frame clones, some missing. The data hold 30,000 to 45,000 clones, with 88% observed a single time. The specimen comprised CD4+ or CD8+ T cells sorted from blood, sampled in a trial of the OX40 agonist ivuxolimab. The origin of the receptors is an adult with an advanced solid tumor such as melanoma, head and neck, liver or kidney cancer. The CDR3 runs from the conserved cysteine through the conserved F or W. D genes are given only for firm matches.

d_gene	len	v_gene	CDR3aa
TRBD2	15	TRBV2	CASRTSGGARETQYF
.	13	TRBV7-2	CASSLRGSYEQYF
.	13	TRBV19	CASSIDYGSPLHF
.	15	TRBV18	CASSPDYPRGYGYTF
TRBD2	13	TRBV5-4	CATQAGASYEQYF
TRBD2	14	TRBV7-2	CASSRRAGAGELFF
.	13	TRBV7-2	CASSLLVAGGTDF
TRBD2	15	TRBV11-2	CASSPAGLSGGELFF
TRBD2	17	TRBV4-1	CASSQDLTLSGGRELFF
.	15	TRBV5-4	CASSFWGAGGNTIYF